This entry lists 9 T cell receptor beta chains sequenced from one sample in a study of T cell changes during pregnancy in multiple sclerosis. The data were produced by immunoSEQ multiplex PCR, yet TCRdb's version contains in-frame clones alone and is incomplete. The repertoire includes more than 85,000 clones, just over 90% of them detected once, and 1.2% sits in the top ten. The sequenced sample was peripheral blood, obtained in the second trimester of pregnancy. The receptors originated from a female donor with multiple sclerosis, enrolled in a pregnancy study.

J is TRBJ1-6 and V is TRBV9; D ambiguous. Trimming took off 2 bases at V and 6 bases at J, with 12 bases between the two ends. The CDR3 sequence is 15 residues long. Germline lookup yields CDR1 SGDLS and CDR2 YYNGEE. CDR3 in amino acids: CASSVEDRFNSPLHF. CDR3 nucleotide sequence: TGTGCCAGCAGCGTGGAGGACCGATTTAATTCACCCCTCCACTTT. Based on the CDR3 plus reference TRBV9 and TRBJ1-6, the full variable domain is DSGVTQTPKHLITATGQRVTLRCSPRSGDLSVYWYQQSLDQGLQFLIQYYNGEERAKGNILERFSAQQFPDLHSELNLSSLELGDSALYFCASSVEDRFNSPLHFGNGTRLTVT.

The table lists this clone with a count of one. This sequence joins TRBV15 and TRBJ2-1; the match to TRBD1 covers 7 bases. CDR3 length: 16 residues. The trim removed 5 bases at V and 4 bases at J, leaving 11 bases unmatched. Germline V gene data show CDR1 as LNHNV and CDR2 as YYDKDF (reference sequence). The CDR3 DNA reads TGTGCCACCAGCCGAGGGAAGGGGGCCGTTTACAATGAGCAGTTCTTC. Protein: CATSRGKGAVYNEQFF.

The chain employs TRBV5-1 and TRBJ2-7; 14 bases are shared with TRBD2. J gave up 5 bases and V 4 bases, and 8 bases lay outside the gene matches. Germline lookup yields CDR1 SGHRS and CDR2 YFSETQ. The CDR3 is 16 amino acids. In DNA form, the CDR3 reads TGCGCCAGCAGCCGGAGAGGGACTAGCGGGGGCCACGAGCAGTACTTC. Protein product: CASSRRGTSGGHEQYF.

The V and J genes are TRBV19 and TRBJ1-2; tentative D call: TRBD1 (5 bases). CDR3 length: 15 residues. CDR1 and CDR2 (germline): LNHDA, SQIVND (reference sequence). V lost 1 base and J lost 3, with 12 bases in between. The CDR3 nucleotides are TGTGCCAGTAGTATAGGTGAAGTAGGGGACTATGGCTACACCTTC. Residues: CASSIGEVGDYGYTF. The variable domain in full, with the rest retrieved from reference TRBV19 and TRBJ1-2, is DGGITQSPKYLFRKEGQNVTLSCEQNLNHDAMYWYRQDPGQGLRLIYYSQIVNDFQKGDIAEGYSVSREKKESFPLTVTSAQKNPTAFYLCASSIGEVGDYGYTFGSGTRLTVV.

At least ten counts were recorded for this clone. The CDR3: CASSTASGSAYEQYF. CDR3 in DNA: TGTGCCAGCAGCACAGCTAGCGGGAGCGCCTACGAGCAGTACTTC. V and J are TRBV6-1 and TRBJ2-7; 10 bases align to TRBD2. Germline V gene sequence: CDR1 MNHNS, CDR2 SASEGT. The CDR3 runs to 15 residues. The junction had 7 bases not matched to a gene; V was cut back by 6 bases and J by 2 bases.

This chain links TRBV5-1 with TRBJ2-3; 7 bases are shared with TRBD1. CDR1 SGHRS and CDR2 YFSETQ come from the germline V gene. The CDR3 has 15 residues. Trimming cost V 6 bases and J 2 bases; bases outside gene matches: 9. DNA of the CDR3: TGCGCCAGCACCAAACAGGGGACCTTCACAGATACGCAGTATTTT. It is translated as CASTKQGTFTDTQYF.

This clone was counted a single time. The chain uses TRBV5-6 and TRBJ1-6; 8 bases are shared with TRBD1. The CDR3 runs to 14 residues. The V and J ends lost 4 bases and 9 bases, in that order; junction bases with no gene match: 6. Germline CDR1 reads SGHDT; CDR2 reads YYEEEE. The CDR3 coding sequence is TGTGCCAGCAGCCGACAGGGGATAGGTTCACCCCTCCACTTT. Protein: CASSRQGIGSPLHF.

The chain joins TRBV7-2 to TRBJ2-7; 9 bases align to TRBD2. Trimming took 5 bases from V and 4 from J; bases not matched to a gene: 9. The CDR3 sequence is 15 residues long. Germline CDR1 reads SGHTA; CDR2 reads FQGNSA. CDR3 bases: TGTGCCAGCAGCCTAGGGGTAGCGGGAGAGTACGAGCAGTACTTC. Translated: CASSLGVAGEYEQYF.

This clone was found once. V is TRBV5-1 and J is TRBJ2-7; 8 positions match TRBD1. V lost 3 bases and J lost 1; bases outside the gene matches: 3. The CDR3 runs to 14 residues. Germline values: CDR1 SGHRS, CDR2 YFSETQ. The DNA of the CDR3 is TGCGCCAGCAGCTCCGGGACAGGTTCCTACGAGCAGTACTTC. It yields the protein CASSSGTGSYEQYF.